This T cell receptor (beta chain) came from a study of cytomegalovirus exposure and HLA in healthy donors. The CDR3 is made up of 15 amino acids. With 4 bases clipped from V and 1 base from J, the junction kept 4 bases outside the gene matches. The germline CDR1 and CDR2 sequences are KGHSH and LQKENI. Comments on this clone: Its antigen is not identified.

Study-wide results and caveats: In an earlier analysis, in roughly 580 donors, most V segments appeared productive either ~87% or ~30% of the time.

The PCR contained 60 Vbeta and 13 Jbeta primers. The assay was immunoSEQ multiplex PCR, and TCRdb's table has in-frame clones only and misses some. In the table there are over 100,000 clones, 77% of which are singletons. The chain carries TRBV18 and TRBJ1-1, with 9 bases fitting TRBD1. The sequencing sample was made of PBMCs. The sequence derives from a man aged 40-50 years in good health and CMV-seropositive. CDR3 DNA sequence: TGTGCCAGCTCACTTTGGACAGGGGAGAACACTGAAGCTTTCTTT. Protein sequence: CASSLWTGENTEAFF.